Here is one TCR beta chain with its context. What it binds is not known. The ViraFEST assay expanded antigen-specific CD4+ T cells with viral peptide pools before sequencing. Isolating CD4+ T cells followed 9 to 10 days of culture. Cultures of approximately 2.1 million PBMC per well contained around 11 IU/ml IL-2 plus 10 ug/ml peptides. At days 3 and 7, half of the medium was exchanged for IL-2 medium. This entry is derived from a study of vaccination effects on CD4 cells after COVID-19. CDR1 is LNHDA, CDR2 SQIVND, per germline (reference sequence). The CDR3 extends over 15 amino acids. With 3 bases removed from V and 0 bases from J, the gap between germline ends came to 11 bases. TCRdb's table, derived via immunoSEQ multiplex PCR, lists solely in-frame clones and lacks some. The table includes 50,000 or so clones, roughly 76% detected once.

The gene calls are TRBV19 and TRBJ1-1; D perhaps matches TRBD1 (6 bases). The sequencing used CD4+ T cells from PBMCs cultured with HCoV-229E spike peptides, collected before COVID-19 vaccination. This TCR came from a human donor who received a COVID-19 vaccine. CDR3 sequence reads: CASSMLDRLNTEAFF. The CDR3 nucleotides read TGTGCCAGTAGTATGTTAGACAGGTTGAACACTGAAGCTTTCTTT.